This TCR beta chain was identified in a study of regulatory T cells in long-lasting Graves disease. The study's findings and limits: Among the persistent patients, 2,741 public clonotypes were shared, more than the approximately 970 shared among new patients.

V lost 0 bases to trimming and J lost 2 bases, with 13 bases between them. The CDR3 contains 16 residues. CDR1 is SGHNT, CDR2 YYREEE, per germline (reference sequence). To make TCR beta libraries, researchers used iRepertoire HTBI primers and Arm-PCR of CDR3 regions. One entry per CDR3 protein results from TCRdb running MiXCR on the multiplex PCR reads. The data show about 430,000 distinct CDR3 sequences, around 23% seen once. The time point is: persistent/refractory GD, antithyroid drugs over 5 years with positive TRAb. Generation of the TCR library employed RNA extracted from PBMCs. Worth noting for this clonotype: The antigen remains unidentified.

The sequence derives from a female donor with Graves disease. The gene calls are TRBV5-4 and TRBJ2-3, with a possible D match to TRBD2 (5 bases). Sequencing was performed on peripheral blood mononuclear cells (PBMCs), taken when the disease was refractory, from a patient treated with antithyroid drugs. The CDR3 nucleotides read TGTGCCAGCAGCTTGGTTACCAGGAGGTACACAGATACGCAGTATTTT. Its translation is CASSLVTRRYTDTQYF.